This is a list of T cell receptor beta chains from one sample in a study of blood T cell repertoires in COVID-19. Produced via immunoSEQ multiplex PCR; TCRdb's table is partial and in-frame only. The sample lists about 260,000 clones, around nine tenths occurring once. Sequencing input: peripheral blood. These receptors came from a man aged 25 to 45 with active or convalescent COVID-19. Both conserved end residues are part of each CDR3. Fields, in order: J gene, V gene, D gene, clone size, CDR3 DNA, CDR3 protein. The D gene is left open where the match is weak. Clone sizes are given selectively: once, few, many, or a class where the clone is expanded.

J gene: TRBJ1-5
V gene: TRBV20-1
D gene: TRBD1
clone size: NA
CDR3 DNA: TGCAGTGCTAGTAGGGGACAGGGGAGTCAGCCCCAGCATTTT
CDR3 protein: CSASRGQGSQPQHF

J gene: TRBJ1-5
V gene: TRBV21-1
D gene: NA
clone size: NA
CDR3 DNA: TGTGCCAGCAGCCAGAGACAGACGTATAGCAATCAGCCCCAGCATTTT
CDR3 protein: CASSQRQTYSNQPQHF

J gene: TRBJ1-2
V gene: TRBV7-9
D gene: NA
clone size: NA
CDR3 DNA: TGTGCCAGCAGACAGGACTATGGCTACACCTTC
CDR3 protein: CASRQDYGYTF

J gene: TRBJ2-7
V gene: TRBV5-1
D gene: NA
clone size: NA
CDR3 DNA: TGCGCCAGCAGCTTGTTCACCGATCCGGGTCCGGTGCACGAGCAGTACTTC
CDR3 protein: CASSLFTDPGPVHEQYF

J gene: TRBJ2-5
V gene: TRBV19
D gene: NA
clone size: NA
CDR3 DNA: TGTGCCAGTAGAAAGCCGGGGGACCCCCAAGAGACCCAGTACTTC
CDR3 protein: CASRKPGDPQETQYF

J gene: TRBJ2-2
V gene: TRBV7-9
D gene: NA
clone size: NA
CDR3 DNA: TGTGCCAGCAGGATGGGCAAGGACACCGGGGAGCTGTTTTTT
CDR3 protein: CASRMGKDTGELFF

J gene: TRBJ1-1
V gene: TRBV29-1
D gene: TRBD1
clone size: NA
CDR3 DNA: TGCAGCCCGGGGACAGGGCCAACTGAAGCTTTCTTT
CDR3 protein: CSPGTGPTEAFF

J gene: TRBJ1-4
V gene: TRBV9
D gene: TRBD1
clone size: few
CDR3 DNA: TGTGCCAGCAGCGTAGCCTCGGGACAGTATAATGAAAAACTGTTTTTT
CDR3 protein: CASSVASGQYNEKLFF

J gene: TRBJ1-2
V gene: TRBV7-2
D gene: TRBD1
clone size: NA
CDR3 DNA: TGTGCCAGCAGCTTATTCCCACCCGGTGGGGCCGGGACAGGGGTTGGCTACACCTTC
CDR3 protein: CASSLFPPGGAGTGVGYTF

J gene: TRBJ2-1
V gene: TRBV29-1
D gene: NA
clone size: NA
CDR3 DNA: TGCAGCGTTGAGGAGGGATCCTACAATGAGCAGTTCTTC
CDR3 protein: CSVEEGSYNEQFF

J gene: TRBJ2-7
V gene: TRBV7-3
D gene: NA
clone size: NA
CDR3 DNA: TGTGCCAGCAGCTCTGATTACGGTCCTTACTACGAGCAGTACTTC
CDR3 protein: CASSSDYGPYYEQYF

J gene: TRBJ2-1
V gene: TRBV11-2
D gene: TRBD2
clone size: NA
CDR3 DNA: TGTGCCAGCATCGGCGGGGGAGGCAATGAGCAGTTCTTC
CDR3 protein: CASIGGGGNEQFF

J gene: TRBJ2-5
V gene: TRBV7-2
D gene: TRBD1
clone size: NA
CDR3 DNA: TGTGCCAGCAGCCGGGGACAGGGCCAAGAGACCCAGTACTTC
CDR3 protein: CASSRGQGQETQYF

J gene: TRBJ2-1
V gene: TRBV11-3
D gene: NA
clone size: NA
CDR3 DNA: TGTGCCAGCAGCTTAGCAGGTAACTCCTACAATGAGCAGTTCTTC
CDR3 protein: CASSLAGNSYNEQFF

J gene: TRBJ1-1
V gene: TRBV5-4
D gene: NA
clone size: NA
CDR3 DNA: TGTGCCAGCAGCTTTAACACAAACACTGAAGCTTTCTTT
CDR3 protein: CASSFNTNTEAFF

J gene: TRBJ2-7
V gene: TRBV4-1
D gene: NA
clone size: NA
CDR3 DNA: TGCGCCAGCAGCCAACCCGGGAGGGGGCGTGGCGAGCAGTACTTC
CDR3 protein: CASSQPGRGRGEQYF

J gene: TRBJ1-4
V gene: TRBV19
D gene: NA
clone size: once
CDR3 DNA: TGTGCCAGTCAGGGGCTTGTGAGTCCTAATGAAAAACTGTTTTTT
CDR3 protein: CASQGLVSPNEKLFF

J gene: TRBJ2-4
V gene: TRBV4-1
D gene: NA
clone size: NA
CDR3 DNA: TGCGCCAGCAGCCAATCTGGACGGGGAATAGCCAAAAACATTCAGTACTTC
CDR3 protein: CASSQSGRGIAKNIQYF

J gene: TRBJ2-3
V gene: TRBV4-2
D gene: TRBD2
clone size: NA
CDR3 DNA: TGTGCCAGCAGCCAAGATCGGGGGGGCAGGGATTTGGGCGACTATAGCACAGATACGCAGTATTTT
CDR3 protein: CASSQDRGGRDLGDYSTDTQYF

J gene: TRBJ2-7
V gene: TRBV4-1
D gene: TRBD1
clone size: NA
CDR3 DNA: TGCGCCAGCAGCCAACCCCGGGACAGCTCCTACGAGCAGTACTTC
CDR3 protein: CASSQPRDSSYEQYF

J gene: TRBJ2-3
V gene: TRBV3-1/TRBV3-2
D gene: NA
clone size: NA
CDR3 DNA: TGTGCCAGCAGCCAAGTGGGAGGCAGCACAGATACGCAGTATTTT
CDR3 protein: CASSQVGGSTDTQYF

J gene: TRBJ2-1
V gene: TRBV7-2
D gene: TRBD2
clone size: NA
CDR3 DNA: TGTGCCAGCAGCCTCGTGGGACTAGCGGCCAATGAGCAGTTCTTC
CDR3 protein: CASSLVGLAANEQFF

J gene: TRBJ1-4
V gene: TRBV11-3
D gene: NA
clone size: NA
CDR3 DNA: TGTGCCAGCAGCTTACGCGGAACAACTAATGAAAAACTGTTTTTT
CDR3 protein: CASSLRGTTNEKLFF

J gene: TRBJ1-4
V gene: TRBV7-2
D gene: NA
clone size: NA
CDR3 DNA: TGTGCCAGCAGCTTAGCGCTGAACGGGAAGGGACTGTTTTTT
CDR3 protein: CASSLALNGKGLFF

J gene: TRBJ1-4
V gene: TRBV7-2
D gene: NA
clone size: NA
CDR3 DNA: TGTGCCAGCAGCCAACTCACAACTAATGAAAAACTGTTTTTT
CDR3 protein: CASSQLTTNEKLFF

J gene: TRBJ2-3
V gene: TRBV7-2
D gene: TRBD2
clone size: NA
CDR3 DNA: TGTGCCAGCACCCCGCGGGGGGGCCTTAGCACAGATACGCAGTATTTT
CDR3 protein: CASTPRGGLSTDTQYF

J gene: TRBJ2-7
V gene: TRBV6-6
D gene: TRBD1
clone size: NA
CDR3 DNA: TGTGCCAGCAGGAATCGCCAGGGGGCACTCTACGAGCAGTACTTC
CDR3 protein: CASRNRQGALYEQYF

J gene: TRBJ1-2
V gene: TRBV27
D gene: TRBD1
clone size: NA
CDR3 DNA: TGTGCCAGCGGGGCGTCCGGGACAGGGGGCTATGGCTACACCTTC
CDR3 protein: CASGASGTGGYGYTF

J gene: TRBJ2-2
V gene: TRBV10-1
D gene: NA
clone size: NA
CDR3 DNA: TGCGCCAGCAGTGGACAGCAGGTCCTCCCCGGGGAGCTGTTTTTT
CDR3 protein: CASSGQQVLPGELFF

J gene: TRBJ2-2
V gene: TRBV6-6
D gene: TRBD1
clone size: NA
CDR3 DNA: TGTGCCGCCGGGACAGCCTCCGCGAACACCGGGGAGCTGTTTTTT
CDR3 protein: CAAGTASANTGELFF

J gene: TRBJ2-1
V gene: TRBV7-9
D gene: TRBD2
clone size: NA
CDR3 DNA: TGTGCCAGCAGAAGTAGCCTCAGGACTAGCGGGGGCAATGAGCAGTTCTTC
CDR3 protein: CASRSSLRTSGGNEQFF

J gene: TRBJ2-5
V gene: TRBV6-5
D gene: NA
clone size: NA
CDR3 DNA: TGTGCCAGCAGTTACTCGAGTTTTGCGGAGACCCAGTACTTC
CDR3 protein: CASSYSSFAETQYF

J gene: TRBJ2-3
V gene: TRBV7-8
D gene: NA
clone size: NA
CDR3 DNA: TGTGCCAGCAGCTTAGGGCTCGGGGGTCTTAGCACAGATACGCAGTATTTT
CDR3 protein: CASSLGLGGLSTDTQYF

J gene: TRBJ1-5
V gene: TRBV27
D gene: TRBD1
clone size: NA
CDR3 DNA: TGTGCCAGCAGTTTCCAGGGGGGACGTCAGCCCCAGCATTTT
CDR3 protein: CASSFQGGRQPQHF

J gene: TRBJ1-1
V gene: TRBV10-1
D gene: NA
clone size: NA
CDR3 DNA: TGCGCCAGTCGACAGAACATGAACACTGAAGCTTTCTTT
CDR3 protein: CASRQNMNTEAFF

J gene: TRBJ2-2
V gene: TRBV3-1/TRBV3-2
D gene: NA
clone size: NA
CDR3 DNA: TGTGCCAGCAGCCAAGCGTGGACTACGACCGGGGAGCTGTTTTTT
CDR3 protein: CASSQAWTTTGELFF

J gene: TRBJ1-2
V gene: TRBV19
D gene: NA
clone size: NA
CDR3 DNA: TGTGCCAGTAGTATGACAGCAGCTAACTATGGCTACACCTTC
CDR3 protein: CASSMTAANYGYTF

J gene: TRBJ1-6
V gene: TRBV18
D gene: NA
clone size: NA
CDR3 DNA: TGTGCCAGCTCACCAGCCGGGAATAATTCACCCCTCCACTTT
CDR3 protein: CASSPAGNNSPLHF

J gene: TRBJ2-7
V gene: TRBV27
D gene: TRBD1
clone size: NA
CDR3 DNA: TGTGCCAGCAGTTTGTCCAACCAGGGGGCATGGTACGAGCAGTACTTC
CDR3 protein: CASSLSNQGAWYEQYF

J gene: TRBJ1-5
V gene: TRBV11-3
D gene: NA
clone size: few
CDR3 DNA: TGTGCCAGCAGCTTGTCACAGGGCAATCAGCCCCAGCATTTT
CDR3 protein: CASSLSQGNQPQHF

J gene: TRBJ1-2
V gene: TRBV5-1
D gene: TRBD1
clone size: NA
CDR3 DNA: TGCGCCAGCAGCTTTGGGGGACAGGGCTATGGCTACACCTTC
CDR3 protein: CASSFGGQGYGYTF

J gene: TRBJ2-1
V gene: TRBV30
D gene: TRBD1
clone size: NA
CDR3 DNA: TGTGCCTGGAGTTCGGGACAGACGTACAATGAGCAGTTCTTC
CDR3 protein: CAWSSGQTYNEQFF

J gene: TRBJ1-4
V gene: TRBV30
D gene: TRBD1
clone size: NA
CDR3 DNA: TGTGCCTGGACGTCAGGGGGTGAAAAACTGTTTTTT
CDR3 protein: CAWTSGGEKLFF

J gene: TRBJ1-2
V gene: TRBV27
D gene: NA
clone size: few
CDR3 DNA: TGTGCCAGCAGTCCCCAGGGATTTGGCTACACCTTC
CDR3 protein: CASSPQGFGYTF

J gene: TRBJ2-1
V gene: TRBV19
D gene: NA
clone size: once
CDR3 DNA: TGTGCCAGTACGACGGCTCAGGGGTCCCACAATGAGCAGTTCTTC
CDR3 protein: CASTTAQGSHNEQFF

J gene: TRBJ1-5
V gene: TRBV5-1
D gene: NA
clone size: NA
CDR3 DNA: TGCGCCAGCAGCTTGGACGGTAACGATCAGCCCCAGCATTTT
CDR3 protein: CASSLDGNDQPQHF

J gene: TRBJ1-2
V gene: TRBV7-2
D gene: TRBD1
clone size: NA
CDR3 DNA: TGTGCCAGCAGCTATGCCGGGACAGGGGCCATCATGGGTGGCTACACCTTC
CDR3 protein: CASSYAGTGAIMGGYTF

J gene: TRBJ1-1
V gene: TRBV19
D gene: NA
clone size: NA
CDR3 DNA: TGTGCCAGTAGTAGTTTCGGGTCGAAGGACACTGAAGCTTTCTTT
CDR3 protein: CASSSFGSKDTEAFF

J gene: TRBJ1-1
V gene: TRBV7-2
D gene: NA
clone size: NA
CDR3 DNA: TGTGCCAGCAGCTTACATCAGGCAGGGGAAAGAACTGAAGCTTTCTTT
CDR3 protein: CASSLHQAGERTEAFF

J gene: TRBJ1-1
V gene: TRBV15
D gene: NA
clone size: NA
CDR3 DNA: TGTGCCACCAGCAGAGATGGCAGGGGCCCTGAAGCTTTCTTT
CDR3 protein: CATSRDGRGPEAFF

J gene: TRBJ2-3
V gene: TRBV10-1
D gene: TRBD2
clone size: NA
CDR3 DNA: TGCGCCAGCTCTCGGTCTAGCGGGGGGCCGGATACGCAGTATTTT
CDR3 protein: CASSRSSGGPDTQYF

J gene: TRBJ2-7
V gene: TRBV6-5
D gene: NA
clone size: NA
CDR3 DNA: TGTGCCAGCACCAGAAGGGGTGGAACGCAGTACTTC
CDR3 protein: CASTRRGGTQYF

J gene: TRBJ2-4
V gene: TRBV6-5
D gene: TRBD2
clone size: NA
CDR3 DNA: TGTGCCAGCAGCAGCGGGGGCTCCAAAAACATTCAGTACTTC
CDR3 protein: CASSSGGSKNIQYF

J gene: TRBJ2-2
V gene: TRBV9
D gene: NA
clone size: NA
CDR3 DNA: TGTGCCAGCAGCGTAGGGGCTACACCACATACCGGGGAGCTGTTTTTT
CDR3 protein: CASSVGATPHTGELFF

J gene: TRBJ2-7
V gene: TRBV5-6
D gene: TRBD2
clone size: NA
CDR3 DNA: TGTGCCAGCAGCAAGTCTAGCGGGGGGAGGTCCTACGAGCAGTACTTC
CDR3 protein: CASSKSSGGRSYEQYF

J gene: TRBJ2-3
V gene: TRBV27
D gene: TRBD2
clone size: NA
CDR3 DNA: TGTGCCAGCAGTCAGGGACTAGATTTTAGAGATACGCAGTATTTT
CDR3 protein: CASSQGLDFRDTQYF

J gene: TRBJ2-3
V gene: TRBV3-1/TRBV3-2
D gene: TRBD2
clone size: NA
CDR3 DNA: TGTGCCAGCAGCCGACTAGCGGGCACAGATACGCAGTATTTT
CDR3 protein: CASSRLAGTDTQYF

J gene: TRBJ2-1
V gene: TRBV28
D gene: TRBD2
clone size: NA
CDR3 DNA: TGTGCCAGCAGTCTAACCGGGACTAGCGGGGGGCCGAGGGTCTTC
CDR3 protein: CASSLTGTSGGPRVF

J gene: TRBJ2-1
V gene: TRBV20-1
D gene: NA
clone size: NA
CDR3 DNA: TGCAGTGCTAGTCTAGGCTCCTACAATGAGCAGTTCTTC
CDR3 protein: CSASLGSYNEQFF

J gene: TRBJ1-5
V gene: TRBV2
D gene: NA
clone size: NA
CDR3 DNA: TGTGCCAGCATTGGGGGCGCCGATAATCAGCCCCAGCATTTT
CDR3 protein: CASIGGADNQPQHF